These 7 T cell receptor beta chains were sequenced from one sample in a study of CD8 T cells in Susac syndrome. Reverse transcription used about 0.45 to 1 ug RNA and random hexamers. TCRdb itself ran the immunoSEQ multiplex PCR reads through MiXCR, one entry per CDR3 protein. The data hold tens of thousands of distinct CDR3 sequences, with roughly 96% observed a single time. The specimen sequenced was CD8+ T cells from PBMCs. All receptors come from a human donor with Susac syndrome.

The V call is TRBV2, the J call TRBJ2-7; possibly TRBD2 for D (6 bases). Germline CDR1 SNHLY, CDR2 FYNNEI. CDR3 size: 15 residues. V was pared by 6 bases and J by 0 bases, with 15 bases between. The CDR3 loop is CASSLFGGSSYEQYF. The CDR3 DNA is TGTGCCAGCAGCTTGTTTGGAGGGAGCTCCTACGAGCAGTACTTC.

J is TRBJ1-1 and V is TRBV2; the match to TRBD1 covers 11 bases. Germline CDR1 reads SNHLY; CDR2 reads FYNNEI. Losses at the gene ends were 6 bases for V and 11 bases for J; bases not matched to a gene: 8. This CDR3 has 13 residues. The CDR3 nucleotides read TGTGCCAGCAGGGGCGGACAGGGGGCGGGGGCTTTCTTT. Its translation: CASRGGQGAGAFF.

The genes are TRBV29-1 and TRBJ2-1; D is possibly TRBD2 (6 bases). CDR1 is SQVTM and CDR2 is ANQGSEA in the germline V gene. V lost 5 bases and J lost 5, with 16 bases in between. The CDR3 contains 14 residues. Here the CDR3 DNA reads TGCAGCGTTCACGATTGGGGCGGGGACAATGAGCAGTTCTTC. Protein: CSVHDWGGDNEQFF.

The chain combines TRBV20-1 with TRBJ2-4; 8 bases agree with TRBD2. V shed 3 bases and J 14 bases; nucleotides not matched to a gene: 15. CDR3 length equals 14 residues. CDR1 is DFQATT, CDR2 SNEGSKA, per germline (reference sequence). CDR3: CSASQWPGGGNEYF. CDR3 bases: TGCAGTGCTAGTCAGTGGCCCGGGGGGGGGAATGAGTACTTC.

The rearrangement links TRBV9 to TRBJ2-5; perhaps D is TRBD1 or TRBD2 (6 bases each). Germline V CDR1 and CDR2: SGDLS, YYNGEE. The CDR3 contains 17 residues. Between the trimmed V and J ends, which lost 0 bases and 2 bases, there was a span of 17 bases. CDR3 sequence reads: CASSVDLPGAQQETQYF. The CDR3 DNA reads as TGTGCCAGCAGCGTAGACCTCCCGGGGGCCCAGCAAGAGACCCAGTACTTC.

The chain joins TRBV12-5 to TRBJ2-7, with D hard to call. This CDR3 contains 13 residues. Germline CDR1 and CDR2: LGHNT and FRNRAP. Trimming took 4 bases from V and 5 from J, leaving 12 bases between them. The CDR3 DNA is TGTGCTAGTGGTTCGGACGTAGTGAACGAGCAGTACTTC. Its protein is CASGSDVVNEQYF.

The chain joins TRBV25-1 to TRBJ1-2; TRBD1 matches 10 bases. V was clipped by 1 base and J by 6 bases; unmatched bases: 23. Per germline, CDR1 MGHDK and CDR2 SYGVNS. The CDR3 length is 21 residues. The CDR3 sequence is CASSELAPSMTGGAQRNGYTF. The CDR3 nucleotides read TGTGCCAGCAGTGAATTGGCCCCTTCGATGACAGGGGGCGCCCAGAGGAATGGCTACACCTTC.